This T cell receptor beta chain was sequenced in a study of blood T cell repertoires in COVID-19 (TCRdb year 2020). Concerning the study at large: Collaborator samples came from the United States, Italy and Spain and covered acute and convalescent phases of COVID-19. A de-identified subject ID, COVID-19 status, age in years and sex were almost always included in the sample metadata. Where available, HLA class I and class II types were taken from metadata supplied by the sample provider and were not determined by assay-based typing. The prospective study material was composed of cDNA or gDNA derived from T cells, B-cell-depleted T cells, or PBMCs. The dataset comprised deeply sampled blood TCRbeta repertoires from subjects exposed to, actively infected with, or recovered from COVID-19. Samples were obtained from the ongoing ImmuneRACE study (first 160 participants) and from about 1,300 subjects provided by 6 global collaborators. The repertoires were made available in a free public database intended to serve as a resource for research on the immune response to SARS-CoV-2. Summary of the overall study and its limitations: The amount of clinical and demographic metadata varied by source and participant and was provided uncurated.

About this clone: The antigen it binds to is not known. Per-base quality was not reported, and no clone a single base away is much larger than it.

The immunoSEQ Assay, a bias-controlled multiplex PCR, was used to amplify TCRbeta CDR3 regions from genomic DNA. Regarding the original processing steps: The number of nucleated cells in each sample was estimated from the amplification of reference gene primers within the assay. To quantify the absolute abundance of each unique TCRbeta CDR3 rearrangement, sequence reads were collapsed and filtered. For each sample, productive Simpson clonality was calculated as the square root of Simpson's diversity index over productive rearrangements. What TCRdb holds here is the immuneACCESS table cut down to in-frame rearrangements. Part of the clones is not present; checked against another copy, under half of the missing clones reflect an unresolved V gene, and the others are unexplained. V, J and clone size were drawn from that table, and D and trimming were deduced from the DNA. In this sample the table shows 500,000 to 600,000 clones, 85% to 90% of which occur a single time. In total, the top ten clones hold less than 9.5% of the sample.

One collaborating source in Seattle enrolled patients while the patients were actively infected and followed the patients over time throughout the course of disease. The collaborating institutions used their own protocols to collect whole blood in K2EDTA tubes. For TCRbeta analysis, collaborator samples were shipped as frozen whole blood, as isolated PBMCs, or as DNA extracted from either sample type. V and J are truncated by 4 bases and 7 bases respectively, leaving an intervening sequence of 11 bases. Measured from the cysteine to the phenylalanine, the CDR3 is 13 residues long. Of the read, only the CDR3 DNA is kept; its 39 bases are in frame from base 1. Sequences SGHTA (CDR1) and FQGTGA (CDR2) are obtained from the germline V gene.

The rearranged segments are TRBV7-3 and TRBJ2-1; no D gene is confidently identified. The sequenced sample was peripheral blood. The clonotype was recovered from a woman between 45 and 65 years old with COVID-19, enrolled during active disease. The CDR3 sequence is CASSSYSTNEQFF. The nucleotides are TGTGCCAGCAGCTCCTACTCGACTAATGAGCAGTTCTTC.